Reported below is one T cell receptor beta chain. Which antigen it targets is not known. Base qualities are not provided; no much larger clone lies one nucleotide away. The germline ends are 14 bases apart after V is trimmed by 1 base and J by 7 bases. CDR1 and CDR2 (MGHRA, YSYEKL) derive from the germline V gene. There are 14 amino acids in the CDR3, from cysteine to phenylalanine inclusive. The entry retains the CDR3 DNA only, 42 bases that are in frame from base 1. TCRbeta CDR3 regions were amplified from genomic DNA by means of the immunoSEQ Assay, a bias-controlled multiplex PCR. As for the original processing: Within the assay, amplification of reference gene primers was used to estimate how many nucleated cells each sample contained. To quantify the absolute abundance of each unique TCRbeta CDR3 rearrangement, sequence reads were collapsed and filtered. Productive Simpson clonality was computed per sample as the square root of Simpson's diversity index over productive rearrangements. Not all clones reach the TCRdb copy of this immuneACCESS table, which keeps in-frame sequences only. Checked studies attribute under half of the gap to unresolved V genes and leave the rest unexplained. That table gives V, J and clone size, and the DNA gave D and trimming. Present in this sample are some 150,000 clones, more than 75% of which were seen just once. Roughly 3.9% of the sample belongs to the ten largest clones.

The entry originates in a study of blood T cell repertoires in COVID-19 (dated by TCRdb to 2020 to 2021). Notes on the research overall: The collaborator samples originated in the United States, Italy and Spain and spanned the acute and convalescent phases of COVID-19. Samples were obtained from the ongoing ImmuneRACE study (first 160 participants) and from 1,254 subjects provided by 6 global collaborators. The sample metadata nearly always contained a de-identified subject ID, COVID-19 status, age in years and sex. Where HLA class I and class II types were available, the types were taken from metadata supplied by the sample provider, not from assay-based typing. A freely available public database, intended as a resource for researchers studying the immune response to SARS-CoV-2, is where the repertoires were released. The prospective study material was composed of cDNA or gDNA derived from T cells, B-cell-depleted T cells, or PBMCs. The dataset comprised deeply sampled blood TCRbeta repertoires from subjects exposed to, actively infected with, or recovered from COVID-19.

Whole blood was collected in K2EDTA tubes by collaborating institutions according to the institutions' own protocols. For TCRbeta analysis, collaborator samples were shipped as frozen whole blood, as isolated PBMCs, or as DNA extracted from either sample type. Beyond this particular receptor, the publication reports: Clinical and demographic metadata were provided uncurated, with the amount varying by source and participant.

The sequence was obtained from an elderly woman with acute or convalescent COVID-19. The source material was peripheral blood. Recombination connected TRBV4-1 to TRBJ2-7; the D gene is unclear. The nucleotide sequence reads as follows: TGCGCCAGCAGCCAAGTTGGGCTCCCAGTGGAGCAGTACTTC. It specifies CASSQVGLPVEQYF.